This is a list of T cell receptor beta chains from one sample in a study of vaccination and CD4 T cells after COVID-19. TCRdb redid the calling of the PCR reads with MiXCR, one entry per CDR3 protein. The sample shows 15,000 or so distinct CDR3 sequences, about 53% of them seen only once. Their target antigens are unknown. Sequencing was done on a sample of CD4+ T cells from blood, cultured in vitro. Every receptor here comes from a human donor who had recovered from COVID-19. Each CDR3 is given with its conserved first and last residue. A D gene is named only where the DNA matches it firmly. Only some rows state a clone size, as once, few, many or a class for expanded clones.

j_call | d_call | v_call | clone_size | cdr3_aa | cdr3_nt
TRBJ2-5 | . | TRBV10-3 | . | CAISDSRETQYF | TGTGCCATCAGTGACAGTCGGGAGACCCAGTACTTC
TRBJ2-1 | TRBD1 | TRBV6-5 | . | CASSYPSAGTGRDEQFF | TGTGCCAGCAGTTACCCATCGGCCGGGACAGGGAGGGATGAGCAGTTCTTC
TRBJ2-3 | . | TRBV7-9 | once | CASSYPRVIGTDTQYF | TGTGCCAGCAGCTACCCCAGGGTGATAGGGACAGATACGCAGTATTTT
TRBJ1-5 | TRBD1 | TRBV10-2 | . | CASSMDRSNNQPQHF | TGCGCCAGCAGTATGGACAGGTCTAACAATCAGCCCCAGCATTTT
TRBJ2-1 | . | TRBV2 | . | CASSEARISYNEQFF | TGTGCCAGCAGTGAAGCGCGTATCTCCTACAATGAGCAGTTCTTC
TRBJ2-2 | TRBD1 | TRBV20-1 | . | CSARRQGLDSGELFF | TGCAGTGCTAGAAGACAGGGCTTGGATTCCGGGGAGCTGTTTTTT
TRBJ1-2 | . | TRBV7-9 | few | CASSFGSYPNYGYTF | TGTGCCAGCAGCTTCGGGTCTTACCCGAACTATGGCTACACCTTC
TRBJ2-5 | TRBD1 | TRBV20-1 | . | CSAPTLSRGGLETQYF | TGCAGTGCTCCCACCCTCAGCCGAGGGGGCTTGGAGACCCAGTACTTC
TRBJ1-5 | . | TRBV7-2 | few | CASSLQWNQPQHF | TGTGCCAGCAGCTTACAGTGGAATCAGCCCCAGCATTTT
TRBJ2-7 | TRBD1 | TRBV4-1 | . | CASSQKGTDYEQYF | TGCGCCAGCAGCCAGAAGGGGACAGACTACGAGCAGTACTTC
TRBJ1-1 | . | TRBV20-1 | few | CSARDGQLEAFF | TGCAGTGCTAGAGATGGTCAGTTGGAAGCTTTCTTT
TRBJ1-6 | TRBD1 | TRBV28 | . | CASSLPPTGTGSPLHF | TGTGCCAGCAGCCTCCCCCCGACAGGGACGGGCTCACCCCTCCACTTT
TRBJ2-1 | . | TRBV12-3/TRBV12-4 | . | CASSFRDHNNEQFF | TGTGCCAGCAGTTTTAGGGACCACAACAATGAGCAGTTCTTC
TRBJ2-5 | . | TRBV5-1 | . | CASSLGQPETQYF | TGCGCCAGCAGCTTAGGACAGCCCGAGACCCAGTACTTC
TRBJ2-2 | TRBD1 | TRBV2 | . | CASRGQGAVGELFF | TGTGCCAGCAGGGGACAGGGGGCAGTCGGGGAGCTGTTTTTT
TRBJ1-4 | TRBD1 | TRBV15 | . | CATSRGDRGLLNEKLFF | TGTGCCACCAGCAGAGGGGACAGGGGGCTCCTCAATGAAAAACTGTTTTTT
TRBJ2-3 | . | TRBV19 | . | CASSMEEGDTQYF | TGTGCCAGTAGTATGGAAGAGGGAGATACGCAGTATTTT
TRBJ2-5 | TRBD1 | TRBV5-4 | . | CASSSLGQGAVETQYF | TGTGCCAGCTCGAGTTTGGGACAGGGGGCGGTAGAGACCCAGTACTTC
TRBJ1-5 | . | TRBV20-1 | few | CSARDSQGMGTVNQPQHF | TGCAGTGCTAGAGATAGTCAGGGGATGGGCACGGTCAATCAGCCCCAGCATTTT
TRBJ2-5 | TRBD2 | TRBV20-1 | few | CSATPAALGRGTQYF | TGCAGTGCTACCCCGGCGGCCCTTGGGAGGGGGACCCAGTACTTC
TRBJ2-1 | . | TRBV20-1 | . | CSAEQEIWNNEQFF | TGCAGTGCCGAACAGGAGATCTGGAACAATGAGCAGTTCTTC
TRBJ1-1 | . | TRBV11-3 | . | CASSLVDEAFF | TGTGCCAGCAGCTTAGTAGATGAAGCTTTCTTT
TRBJ2-7 | TRBD2 | TRBV5-4 | . | CASSSQTSGRYEQYF | TGTGCCAGCAGCTCCCAGACTAGCGGGAGATACGAGCAGTACTTC
TRBJ2-5 | . | TRBV5-1 | . | CASSRRLGPTQETQYF | TGCGCCAGCAGCCGAAGATTGGGACCTACGCAAGAGACCCAGTACTTC
TRBJ1-1 | . | TRBV5-1 | . | CASSLDFDRRDTEAFF | TGCGCCAGCAGCTTGGACTTTGACAGGAGGGACACTGAAGCTTTCTTT
TRBJ1-2 | . | TRBV7-9 | . | CASSLIGVVDTF | TGTGCCAGCAGCCTAATTGGGGTGGTCGACACCTTC
TRBJ1-1 | TRBD1 | TRBV6-5 | . | CASSYRDSDTEAFF | TGTGCCAGCAGTTACCGGGACAGCGACACTGAAGCTTTCTTT
TRBJ1-1 | . | TRBV20-1 | few | CSVWNYRGSNTEAFF | TGCAGTGTTTGGAATTATAGGGGGTCAAACACTGAAGCTTTCTTT
TRBJ1-6 | . | TRBV7-9 | . | CASSLGGWGSPLHF | TGTGCCAGCAGCTTAGGGGGGTGGGGTTCACCCCTCCACTTT
TRBJ2-7 | TRBD2 | TRBV11-2 | . | CASSLLAGGPNEQYF | TGTGCCAGCAGCTTACTAGCGGGAGGGCCTAACGAGCAGTACTTC
TRBJ2-1 | . | TRBV7-2 | . | CASSLTKGNNEQFF | TGTGCCAGCAGCTTAACGAAGGGAAACAATGAGCAGTTCTTC
TRBJ2-7 | . | TRBV18 | . | CASSPIPSYEQYF | TGTGCCAGCTCACCAATTCCGTCCTACGAGCAGTACTTC
TRBJ2-5 | TRBD2 | TRBV7-2 | . | CASSSRTSGQETQYF | TGTGCCAGCAGCTCTAGGACTAGCGGCCAAGAGACCCAGTACTTC
TRBJ2-1 | TRBD1 | TRBV7-8 | . | CASSLRSSGTGVEQFF | TGTGCCAGCAGCTTAAGGTCCTCTGGGACAGGGGTTGAGCAGTTCTTC
TRBJ1-2 | TRBD1 | TRBV10-3 | . | CAISQTGSHGYTF | TGTGCCATCAGTCAGACAGGGAGCCATGGCTACACCTTC
TRBJ2-2 | TRBD2 | TRBV7-8 | medium-sized | CASSKTAGGYTGELFF | TGTGCCAGCAGCAAAACGGCGGGAGGGTATACCGGGGAGCTGTTTTTT
TRBJ2-7 | . | TRBV2 | . | CATGGIFGYEQYF | TGTGCCACCGGAGGGATTTTTGGCTACGAGCAGTACTTC
TRBJ2-5 | . | TRBV4-1 | . | CASSQDRGNPYQETQYF | TGCGCCAGCAGCCAAGATAGAGGGAACCCCTACCAAGAGACCCAGTACTTC
TRBJ1-6 | . | TRBV7-8 | few | CASSLLGRTLYNSPLHF | TGTGCCAGCAGCTTACTGGGCAGGACACTCTATAATTCACCCCTCCACTTT
TRBJ2-3 | TRBD2 | TRBV4-3 | . | CASSQVAAGSTDTQYF | TGCGCCAGCAGCCAAGTTGCAGCGGGGAGCACAGATACGCAGTATTTT
TRBJ2-1 | . | TRBV20-1 | . | CSARPPQYNEQFF | TGCAGTGCTCGCCCCCCACAATACAATGAGCAGTTCTTC
TRBJ2-7 | . | TRBV20-1 | few | CSATPGQSYEQYF | TGCAGTGCTACTCCGGGACAATCGTACGAGCAGTACTTC
TRBJ1-2 | . | TRBV20-1 | few | CSARVTETYGYTF | TGCAGTGCTAGAGTGACAGAGACTTATGGCTACACCTTC
TRBJ2-7 | . | TRBV7-8 | . | CASSPELPGQQRQYF | TGTGCCAGCAGCCCGGAGCTACCGGGACAACAACGTCAGTACTTC
TRBJ2-2 | . | TRBV7-8 | . | CASSLLVGAGELFF | TGTGCCAGCAGCTTGCTAGTGGGGGCCGGGGAGCTGTTTTTT
TRBJ2-2 | TRBD1 | TRBV25-1 | . | CASSEAKGATGELFF | TGTGCCAGCAGTGAGGCCAAGGGGGCGACCGGGGAGCTGTTTTTT
TRBJ1-1 | . | TRBV29-1 | . | CSVVLRGSGTEAFF | TGCAGCGTGGTCTTGCGGGGCTCTGGCACTGAAGCTTTCTTT
TRBJ1-1 | . | TRBV10-3 | . | CAISDNIQPRQSTEAFF | TGTGCCATCAGTGACAATATACAACCAAGACAGAGCACTGAAGCTTTCTTT
TRBJ1-2 | TRBD1 | TRBV7-3 | . | CASSPGGQGDGYTF | TGTGCCAGCAGCCCCGGGGGACAGGGGGATGGCTACACCTTC